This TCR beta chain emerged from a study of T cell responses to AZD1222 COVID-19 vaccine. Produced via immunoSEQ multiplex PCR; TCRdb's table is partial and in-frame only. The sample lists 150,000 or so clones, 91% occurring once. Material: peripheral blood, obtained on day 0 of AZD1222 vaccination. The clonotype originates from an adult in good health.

CDR3 bases: TGTGCCAGCAGTGCTGGGACAGGGGTCAATCAGCCCCAGCATTTT. The encoded protein is CASSAGTGVNQPQHF. The chain employs TRBV25-1 and TRBJ1-5; 10 positions agree with TRBD1. The V gene's germline CDR1 is MGHDK and CDR2 SYGVNS. The CDR3 runs to 15 residues. The junction had 3 bases not matched to a gene; V was cut back by 4 bases and J by 3 bases. Complete variable domain (other parts from reference TRBV25-1 and TRBJ1-5): EADIYQTPRYLVIGTGKKITLECSQTMGHDKMYWYQQDPGMELHLIHYSYGVNSTEKGDLSSESTVSRIRTEHFPLTLESARPSHTSQYLCASSAGTGVNQPQHFGDGTRLSIL.